The 2 T cell receptor beta chains listed next were all sequenced from one sample in a study of shared clonotypes between healthy human individuals. The data were produced by immunoSEQ multiplex PCR, yet TCRdb's version contains in-frame clones alone and is incomplete. Altogether around 1.9 million clones are present, around 93% being singletons, with the ten largest covering over 1.5%. Terminally differentiated effector memory CD45RA+ cells were left out of the naive CD8 fraction, which was CD45RO-negative and positively selected for CCR7. The specimen was naive CD8+ T cells from PBMCs. The origin of the receptors is a man aged 18-30 years in good health. Some clones in this sample may be carry-over from other donors' samples.

Points on this clone: Other DNA sequences in this specimen translate into the identical CDR3. The chain carries TRBV9 and TRBJ2-1; TRBD2 aligns across 8 bases. The CDR3 spans 15 residues. The V segment lost 3 bases and the J segment 0 bases; nucleotides outside the gene matches: 2. Per germline, CDR1 SGDLS and CDR2 YYNGEE. CDR3 coding DNA: TGTGCCAGCAGCGATAGCGGGAACTCCTACAATGAGCAGTTCTTC. Protein: CASSDSGNSYNEQFF.

The count of this clone is one. The V call is TRBV7-6, the J call TRBJ1-1; 7 nucleotides match TRBD1. CDR1 is SGHVS and CDR2 is FNYEAQ in the germline V gene. V shed 5 bases and J 8 bases; nucleotides not matched to a gene: 5. The CDR3 sequence is 12 residues long. For the CDR3, the DNA is TGTGCCAGCAGCAGTCGGACAGGAGAAGCTTTCTTT. This codes for CASSSRTGEAFF.